This TCR beta chain was sequenced during a study of blood T cell repertoires in COVID-19. Clones were read by immunoSEQ multiplex PCR, and TCRdb kept only the in-frame ones, dropping some. The sample consists of about 150,000 clones, around 82% of them appearing once. V gave up 7 bases and J gave up 2 bases; unmatched junction bases: 7. The germline CDR1 and CDR2 sequences are MDHEN and SYDVKM. CDR3 size: 14 residues. The rearrangement joins TRBV28 to TRBJ1-2; TRBD1 aligns across 7 bases. The clonotype originates from a man between 65 and 80 years old with active or convalescent COVID-19. Material: peripheral blood. This CDR3 reads CASTGQGVNYGYTF. DNA of the CDR3: TGTGCCAGCACGGGCCAGGGGGTCAACTATGGCTACACCTTC.